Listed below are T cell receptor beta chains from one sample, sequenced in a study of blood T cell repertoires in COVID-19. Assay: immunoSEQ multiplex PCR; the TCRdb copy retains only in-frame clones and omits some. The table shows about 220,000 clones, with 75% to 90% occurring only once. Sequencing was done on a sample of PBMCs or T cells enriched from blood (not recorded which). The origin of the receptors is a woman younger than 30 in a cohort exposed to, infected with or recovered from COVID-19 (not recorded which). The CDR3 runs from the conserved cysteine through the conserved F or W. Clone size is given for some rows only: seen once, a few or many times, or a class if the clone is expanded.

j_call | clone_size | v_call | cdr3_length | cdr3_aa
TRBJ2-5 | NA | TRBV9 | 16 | CASSPQGAGVQETQYF
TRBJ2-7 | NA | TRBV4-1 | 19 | CASSQESASGGRIPYEQYF
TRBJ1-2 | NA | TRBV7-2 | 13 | CASRPQGPYGYTF
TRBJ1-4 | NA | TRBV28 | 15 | CASSDRLAGGEKLFF
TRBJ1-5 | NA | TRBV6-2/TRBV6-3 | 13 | CASSQQGAQPQHF
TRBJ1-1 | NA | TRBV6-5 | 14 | CASSSYRENTEAFF
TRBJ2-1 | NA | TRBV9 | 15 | CASSSGGTPGNEQFF
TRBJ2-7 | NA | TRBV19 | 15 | CASSIWTSGRSEQYF
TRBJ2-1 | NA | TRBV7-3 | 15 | CASSLSGSEYNEQFF
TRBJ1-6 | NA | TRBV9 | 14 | CASTKGQGNSPLHF
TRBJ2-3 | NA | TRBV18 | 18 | CASSTRPAGGGGTDTQYF
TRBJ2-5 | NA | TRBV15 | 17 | CATSRVLGGGSGETQYF
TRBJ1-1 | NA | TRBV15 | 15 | CATSRDSQGGTEAFF
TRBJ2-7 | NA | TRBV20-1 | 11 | CSAGSGNEQYF
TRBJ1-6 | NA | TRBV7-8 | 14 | CASSSIRTGSPLHF
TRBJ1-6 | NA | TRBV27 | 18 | CASIPLAPTVGYNSPLHF
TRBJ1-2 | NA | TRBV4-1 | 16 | CASSQPARGRDYGYTF
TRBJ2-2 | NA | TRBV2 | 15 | CASSDSYPNTGELFF
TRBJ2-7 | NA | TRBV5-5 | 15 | CASSFERTGSYEQYF
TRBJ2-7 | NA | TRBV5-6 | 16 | CASSPTGRFLFYEQYF
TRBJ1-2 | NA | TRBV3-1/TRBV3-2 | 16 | CASSPMGKDINYGYTF
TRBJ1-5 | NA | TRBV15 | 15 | CATSRDRQILGPQHF
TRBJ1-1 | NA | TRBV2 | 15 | CASSTGHSSDTEAFF
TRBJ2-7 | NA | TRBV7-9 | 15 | CASSWTSGRAYEQYF
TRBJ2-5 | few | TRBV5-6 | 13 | CASSLVSGVTQYF
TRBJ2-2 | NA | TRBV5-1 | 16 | CASSPGLAGGTGELFF
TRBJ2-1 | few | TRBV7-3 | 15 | CASSLVTRASDEQFF
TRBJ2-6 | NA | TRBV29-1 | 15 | CSVAGVLSGANVLTF
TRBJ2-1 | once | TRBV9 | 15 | CASSGSGTYTAEQFF
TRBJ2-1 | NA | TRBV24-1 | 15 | CATSDPGLAGEIKFF
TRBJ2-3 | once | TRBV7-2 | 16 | CASSQTGQKYTDTQYF
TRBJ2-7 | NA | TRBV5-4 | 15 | CASSRPDREVNEQYF
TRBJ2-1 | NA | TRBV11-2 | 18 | CASSYPISGQGNYNEQFF
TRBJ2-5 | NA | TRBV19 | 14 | CASSRTGRQETQYF
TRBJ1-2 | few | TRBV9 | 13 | CASSAESSPSYTF
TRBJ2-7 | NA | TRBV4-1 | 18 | CASSQDGEGSYRTYEQYF
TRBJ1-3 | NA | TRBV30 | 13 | CAWSPDRRNTIYF
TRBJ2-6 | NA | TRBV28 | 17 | CASSSGTGGSGANVLTF
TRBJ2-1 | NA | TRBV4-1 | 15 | CASSQGAGGIDEQFF
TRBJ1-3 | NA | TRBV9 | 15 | CASSPGTGSGNTIYF
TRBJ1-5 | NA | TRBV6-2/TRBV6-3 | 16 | CASSYPRDTSNQPQHF
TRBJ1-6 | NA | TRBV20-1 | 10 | CSATSSPLHF
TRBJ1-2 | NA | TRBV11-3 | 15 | CASSLRGQSRYGYTF
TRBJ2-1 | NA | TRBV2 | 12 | CASSDGGSEQFF
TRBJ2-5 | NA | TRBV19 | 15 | CASSIGDRGRETQYF
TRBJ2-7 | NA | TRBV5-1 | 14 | CASPGGDVPYEQYF
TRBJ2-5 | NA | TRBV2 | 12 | CASSREDGAQYF
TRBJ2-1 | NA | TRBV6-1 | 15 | CASSEALQGSSEQFF
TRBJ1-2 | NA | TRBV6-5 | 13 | CASSRVQGHGYTF
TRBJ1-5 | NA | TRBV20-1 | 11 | CSARGRTDGDF
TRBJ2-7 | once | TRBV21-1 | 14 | CASSPQQPTYEQYF
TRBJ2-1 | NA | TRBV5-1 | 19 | CASSSPTSGGASLYSEQFF
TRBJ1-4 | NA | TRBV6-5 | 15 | CASSNSGTGNEKLFF
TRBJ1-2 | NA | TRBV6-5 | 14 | CASSWGQGVDGYTF
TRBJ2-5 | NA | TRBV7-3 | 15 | CASSLTGGRVETQYF
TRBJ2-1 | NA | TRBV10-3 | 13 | CASRTGQRNEQFF
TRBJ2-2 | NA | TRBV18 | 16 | CASSSLAGGYTGELFF